This is a list of T cell receptor beta chains from one sample in a study of T cell responses to AZD1222 COVID-19 vaccine. The assay was immunoSEQ multiplex PCR, and TCRdb's table has in-frame clones only and misses some. The table has more than 150,000 clones, 70% to 90% seen once; the top ten hold more than 25%. Sequencing was performed on peripheral blood, taken 28 days after the second AZD1222 dose. The receptors originated from an adult who received the AZD1222 COVID-19 vaccine. CDR3s include the opening cysteine and the closing phenylalanine or tryptophan. A D gene is named only where the DNA matches it firmly. Only some rows state a clone size, as once, few, many or a class for expanded clones.

>TRBD1|TRBJ1-1|TRBV3-1/TRBV3-2|-
CASSQGQGYTEAFF
TGTGCCAGCAGCCAGGGACAGGGCTACACTGAAGCTTTCTTT
>-|TRBJ1-5|TRBV23-1|-
CASSQFGGRPYSNQPQHF
TGCGCCAGCAGTCAATTTGGCGGACGCCCCTATAGCAATCAGCCCCAGCATTTT
>TRBD1|TRBJ1-5|TRBV30|-
CAWSGGTGGDQPQHF
TGTGCCTGGAGTGGAGGGACAGGGGGCGATCAGCCCCAGCATTTT
>-|TRBJ2-1|TRBV27|-
CASSQTGPSYNEQFF
TGTGCCAGCTCCCAAACGGGCCCTTCCTACAATGAGCAGTTCTTC
>-|TRBJ2-7|TRBV11-3|-
CASSLSDGGGEQYF
TGTGCCAGCAGCTTGAGTGACGGAGGCGGGGAGCAGTACTTC
>TRBD1|TRBJ1-1|TRBV28|few
CASRWTGGENTEAFF
TGTGCCAGCAGATGGACAGGGGGAGAGAACACTGAAGCTTTCTTT
>TRBD1|TRBJ2-7|TRBV29-1|few
CSGGGPGTGGYEQYF
TGCAGCGGAGGAGGTCCAGGGACAGGGGGTTACGAGCAGTACTTC
>-|TRBJ1-2|TRBV28|-
CASSHDKYGYTF
TGTGCCAGCAGCCACGACAAGTATGGCTACACCTTC
>TRBD1|TRBJ2-5|TRBV7-2|-
CASSSRTGRETQYF
TGTGCCAGCAGCAGCCGGACAGGGCGGGAGACCCAGTACTTC
>-|TRBJ1-5|TRBV2|-
CASRARTPNQPQHF
TGTGCCAGCAGGGCGCGGACCCCCAATCAGCCCCAGCATTTT
>-|TRBJ2-1|TRBV3-1/TRBV3-2|-
CASSQLGDNEQFF
TGTGCCAGCAGCCAATTGGGGGACAATGAGCAGTTCTTC
>TRBD2|TRBJ2-5|TRBV4-1|-
CASSQDRREGETQYF
TGCGCCAGCAGCCAAGATCGGCGGGAGGGGGAGACCCAGTACTTC
>TRBD1|TRBJ1-5|TRBV13|-
CASSDRTGGSNQPQHF
TGTGCCAGCAGCGACAGGACAGGGGGCAGCAATCAGCCCCAGCATTTT
>-|TRBJ2-7|TRBV7-2|few
CASSLELHTGEQYF
TGTGCCAGCAGCTTAGAACTCCATACGGGGGAGCAGTACTTC
>-|TRBJ2-2|TRBV6-5|few
CASSSGTTSTGELFF
TGTGCCAGCAGTTCCGGGACAACCTCCACCGGGGAGCTGTTTTTT
>-|TRBJ2-1|TRBV21-1|-
CASSKGGTGGPPSYNEQFF
TGTGCCAGCAGCAAAGGAGGAACGGGAGGGCCCCCGTCCTACAATGAGCAGTTCTTC
>-|TRBJ2-1|TRBV24-1|-
CATSDLGLQAQQFF
TGTGCCACCAGTGACCTCGGACTCCAAGCACAGCAGTTCTTC
>TRBD2|TRBJ2-1|TRBV27|-
CASSLSASGRYNEQFF
TGTGCCAGCAGTTTATCGGCTAGCGGGAGGTACAATGAGCAGTTCTTC
>-|TRBJ1-5|TRBV30|few
CAWKDFYSNQPQHF
TGTGCCTGGAAGGATTTTTATAGTAATCAGCCCCAGCATTTT
>-|TRBJ2-3|TRBV28|-
CASGNGRDTQYF
TGTGCCAGCGGGAACGGGAGAGATACGCAGTATTTT
>-|TRBJ2-7|TRBV19|-
CASSISGSRSYEQYF
TGTGCCAGTAGTATTAGTGGTAGCCGCTCCTACGAGCAGTACTTC
>-|TRBJ1-5|TRBV24-1|-
CATRAGYGEPQHF
TGTGCCACCAGGGCGGGGTATGGGGAGCCCCAGCATTTT
>TRBD2|TRBJ2-5|TRBV27|-
CATRPPPGTSGRETQYF
TGTGCCACCCGTCCTCCACCCGGGACTAGCGGGAGGGAGACCCAGTACTTC
>-|TRBJ1-2|TRBV19|few
CASTRFGEHGYTF
TGTGCCAGCACTCGGTTTGGGGAACATGGCTACACCTTC
>-|TRBJ1-3|TRBV28|-
CASSPGPGNTIYF
TGTGCCAGCAGTCCAGGGCCTGGAAACACCATATATTTT
>TRBD2|TRBJ2-1|TRBV7-9|once
CASSLLSGLAGRNEQFF
TGTGCCAGCAGCTTACTCTCGGGACTAGCGGGAAGGAATGAGCAGTTCTTC
>-|TRBJ2-2|TRBV10-3|-
CAISEGPSGTGELFF
TGTGCCATCAGTGAGGGCCCCTCGGGCACCGGGGAGCTGTTTTTT
>TRBD1|TRBJ1-2|TRBV6-2/TRBV6-3|-
CASSYAGQGLGYTF
TGTGCCAGCAGTTACGCTGGACAGGGACTCGGCTACACCTTC
>-|TRBJ2-5|TRBV7-6|-
CASSLPKETQYF
TGTGCCAGCAGCTTACCCAAAGAGACCCAGTACTTC
>TRBD1|TRBJ2-4|TRBV4-2|-
CASSQDDRVNIQYF
TGTGCCAGCAGCCAGGATGACAGGGTAAACATTCAGTACTTC
>TRBD1|TRBJ1-5|TRBV28|-
CASSKTGYNQPQHF
TGTGCCAGCAGCAAGACAGGGTACAATCAGCCCCAGCATTTT
>TRBD2|TRBJ2-1|TRBV28|-
CATRRPAGGKNEQFF
TGTGCCACCCGCAGGCCAGCGGGAGGGAAGAATGAGCAGTTCTTC
>TRBD2|TRBJ2-3|TRBV2|-
CASSVSSGTDTQYF
TGTGCCAGCAGTGTGTCTAGCGGAACAGATACGCAGTATTTT
>-|TRBJ1-5|TRBV7-9|once
CASSLTDQPQHF
TGTGCCAGCAGCTTAACAGATCAGCCCCAGCATTTT
>TRBD1|TRBJ2-5|TRBV5-1|-
CASSSLGTGGETQYF
TGCGCCAGCAGTTCCCTCGGGACAGGGGGAGAGACCCAGTACTTC